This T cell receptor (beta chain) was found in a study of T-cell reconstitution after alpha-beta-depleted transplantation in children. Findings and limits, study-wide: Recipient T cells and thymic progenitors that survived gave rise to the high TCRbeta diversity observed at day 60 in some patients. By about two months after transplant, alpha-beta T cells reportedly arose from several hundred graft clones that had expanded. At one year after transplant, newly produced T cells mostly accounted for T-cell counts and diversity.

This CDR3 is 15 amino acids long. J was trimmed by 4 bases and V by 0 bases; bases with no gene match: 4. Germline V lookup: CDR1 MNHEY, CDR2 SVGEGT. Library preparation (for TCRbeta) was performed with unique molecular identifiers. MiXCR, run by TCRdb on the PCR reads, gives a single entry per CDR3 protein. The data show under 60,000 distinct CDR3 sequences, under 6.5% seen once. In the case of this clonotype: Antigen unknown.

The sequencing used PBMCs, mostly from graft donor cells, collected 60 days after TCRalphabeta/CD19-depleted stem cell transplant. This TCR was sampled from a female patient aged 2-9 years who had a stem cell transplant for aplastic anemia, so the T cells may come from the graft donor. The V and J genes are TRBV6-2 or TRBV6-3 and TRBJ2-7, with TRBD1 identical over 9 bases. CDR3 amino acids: CASSYSGQGRYEQYF. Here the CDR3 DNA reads TGTGCCAGCAGTTACTCGGGACAGGGAAGGTACGAGCAGTACTTC.